These 29 T cell receptor beta chains were all obtained from the same sample, sequenced in a study of blood T cell repertoires in COVID-19. Sequencing was performed with immunoSEQ multiplex PCR; in TCRdb, only in-frame clones are kept and a portion is missing. The sample has over 200,000 clones; approximately 82% are singletons. Sample: peripheral blood. The origin of the receptors is a man older than 75 with acute or convalescent COVID-19.

CDR3 sequence: CASSGGQARYQPQHF. CDR3 nucleotide sequence: TGTGCCAGCAGTGGGGGACAGGCGAGGTATCAGCCCCAGCATTTT. V and J are TRBV2 and TRBJ1-5, with TRBD1 identical over 8 bases. V lost 4 bases to trimming and J lost 5 bases; unmatched junction nucleotides: 7. The CDR3 spans 15 residues. Per germline, CDR1 SNHLY and CDR2 FYNNEI.

The V call is TRBV19, the J call TRBJ1-4; 8 bases are a match to TRBD1. CDR1 is LNHDA and CDR2 is SQIVND in the germline V gene (reference sequence). This CDR3 has 15 residues. Losses at the gene ends were 5 bases for V and 8 bases for J; bases not matched to a gene: 10. The CDR3 loop is CASSPMTGASEKLFF. The CDR3 nucleotides are TGTGCCAGTAGTCCGATGACAGGGGCGTCGGAAAAACTGTTTTTT.

This chain links TRBV14 with TRBJ1-1; no clear D gene. The ends were cut back, 2 bases at V and 0 bases at J, with 10 bases in the middle. Germline assignment: CDR1 SGHDN and CDR2 FVKESK. The CDR3 has 15 amino acids. The CDR3: CASSQYEGMNTEAFF. The CDR3 region has the DNA TGTGCCAGCAGCCAATATGAGGGCATGAACACTGAAGCTTTCTTT.

This clone was seen a single time. The V and J genes are TRBV2 and TRBJ2-1, with 11 bases that match TRBD2. The CDR3 consists of 15 residues. Germline V gene data show CDR1 as SNHLY and CDR2 as FYNNEI. V was pared by 6 bases and J by 8 bases, with 9 bases of the junction left unmatched. DNA for the CDR3: TGTGCCAGCAGCCCACTAGCGGGAGAGGGACATGAGCAGTTCTTC. The encoded protein is CASSPLAGEGHEQFF. The whole variable domain, filled in from reference TRBV2 and TRBJ2-1, reads EPEVTQTPSHQVTQMGQEVILRCVPISNHLYFYWYRQILGQKVEFLVSFYNNEISEKSEIFDDQFSVERPDGSNFTLKIRSTKLEDSAMYFCASSPLAGEGHEQFFGPGTRLTVL.

The rearrangement uses TRBV11-3 and TRBJ2-2, with D possibly TRBD1 on 6 matching bases. The length of the CDR3 is 14 residues. Trimming took off 5 bases at V and 4 bases at J, with 11 bases between the two ends. The germline V gene encodes CDR1 SGHNT and CDR2 YENEEA. Written as DNA, the CDR3 is TGTGCCAGCAGCCCCCCAGGGGCCACCGGGGAGCTGTTTTTT. The encoded protein is CASSPPGATGELFF.

The V gene is TRBV6-1, the J gene TRBJ1-1, with D unclear. The V end was cut by 0 bases, the J end by 2 bases, with 4 bases between. The CDR3 contains 13 residues. Germline V gives CDR1 MNHNS, CDR2 SASEGT. The CDR3 reads CASSEASNTEAFF. The CDR3 nucleotides are TGTGCCAGCAGTGAAGCTAGCAACACTGAAGCTTTCTTT.

The rearrangement uses TRBV11-2 and TRBJ1-1; 8 bases are shared with TRBD1. Germline-derived CDR1 and CDR2 are SGHAT and FQNNGV. The CDR3 is 16 amino acids. With 5 bases clipped from V and 6 bases from J, the junction kept 14 bases outside the gene matches. CDR3 DNA: TGTGCCAGCAGCCTCAATCCGGGCAGGGGGCTGGCTGAAGCTTTCTTT. This gives the protein CASSLNPGRGLAEAFF. The variable domain in full, with the rest retrieved from reference TRBV11-2 and TRBJ1-1, is EAGVAQSPRYKIIEKRQSVAFWCNPISGHATLYWYQQILGQGPKLLIQFQNNGVVDDSQLPKDRFSAERLKGVDSTLKIQPAKLEDSAVYLCASSLNPGRGLAEAFFGQGTRLTVV.

V gene TRBV6-5 combines with J gene TRBJ1-2, with 8 bases identical to TRBD1. CDR1 is MNHEY and CDR2 is SVGAGI in the germline V gene. The ends lost 11 bases at V and 7 bases at J; junction bases unmatched: 12. The CDR3 covers 13 residues. CDR3 in amino acids: CAGGQGLTGGYTF. CDR3 coding DNA: TGTGCCGGCGGACAGGGACTTACCGGTGGCTACACCTTC.

The chain has TRBV7-9 and TRBJ2-3, with D unclear. V dropped 5 bases and J dropped 9 bases, with 21 bases sitting between them. Germline CDR1 SEHNR, CDR2 FQNEAQ (reference sequence). The CDR3 has 15 residues. This chain's CDR3 is CASSLLGPRPGTQYF. Here the CDR3 DNA reads TGTGCCAGCAGCCTGCTTGGCCCGAGGCCCGGAACGCAGTATTTT.

The V call is TRBV27, the J call TRBJ2-5; 13 bases align to TRBD2. Germline CDR1 reads MNHEY; CDR2 reads SMNVEV (reference sequence). The ends lost 7 bases at V and 5 bases at J; junction bases unmatched: 16. The CDR3 is made up of 18 amino acids. CDR3: CASKTGRTSGGLQETQYF. The CDR3 DNA is TGTGCCAGCAAAACCGGCCGGACTAGCGGGGGCCTCCAGGAGACCCAGTACTTC.

J is TRBJ2-2 and V is TRBV7-3; 9 bases align to TRBD1. Germline CDR1 and CDR2: SGHTA and FQGTGA. The ends lost 5 bases at V and 5 bases at J; junction bases unmatched: 9. CDR3 length: 16 residues. As DNA, the CDR3 is TGTGCCAGCAGCCTATCCGGGACAGGGACTACCGGGGAGCTGTTTTTT. Encoded protein: CASSLSGTGTTGELFF. Filled out from reference TRBV7-3 and TRBJ2-2, the complete variable domain reads GAGVSQTPSNKVTEKGKYVELRCDPISGHTALYWYRQSLGQGPEFLIYFQGTGAADDSGLPNDRFFAVRPEGSVSTLKIQRTERGDSAVYLCASSLSGTGTTGELFFGEGSRLTVL.

The CDR3 DNA sequence: TGCACCAGCAGCCAAGGGGGACTAGCGGGGGCCATTTTTTACGAGCAGTACTTC. Its translation is CTSSQGGLAGAIFYEQYF. This chain uses TRBV1 with TRBJ2-7; no DNA check was done on the table's D call, TRBD2. TRBV1 is a pseudogene. The CDR3 length is 18 residues.

This chain uses TRBV5-1 with TRBJ1-2; no clear D. This CDR3 region has 12 residues. Trimming cost V 4 bases and J 8 bases, with 12 bases left between them. Germline values: CDR1 SGHRS, CDR2 YFSETQ. This CDR3 is CASSAGRDGYTF. CDR3 coding DNA: TGCGCCAGCAGCGCCGGGAGAGACGGCTACACCTTC. The whole variable domain, remainder taken from reference TRBV5-1 and TRBJ1-2, is KAGVTQTPRYLIKTRGQQVTLSCSPISGHRSVSWYQQTPGQGLQFLFEYFSETQRNKGNFPGRFSGRQFSNSRSEMNVSTLELGDSALYLCASSAGRDGYTFGSGTRLTVV.

The chain employs TRBV5-6 and TRBJ2-7; TRBD2 matches at 10 bases. This CDR3 contains 15 residues. Per germline, CDR1 SGHDT and CDR2 YYEEEE. Unmatched junction bases numbered 5, after V lost 5 bases and J lost 0 bases. CDR3 sequence (DNA): TGTGCCAGCAGACGAGCGGGGGGGAACTCCTACGAGCAGTACTTC. Its protein product is CASRRAGGNSYEQYF.

V and J are TRBV28 and TRBJ1-5, with a possible D match to TRBD1 (6 bases). The V gene's germline CDR1 is MDHEN and CDR2 SYDVKM. This CDR3 is 20 amino acids long. Between the trimmed V and J ends, which lost 3 bases and 2 bases, there was a span of 26 bases. The CDR3: CASSFALRTERGLRNQPQHF. The CDR3 coding sequence is TGTGCCAGCAGTTTTGCGCTGAGGACAGAGCGGGGACTACGCAATCAGCCCCAGCATTTT.

The rearrangement uses TRBV5-1 and TRBJ2-7; D may be TRBD1 (5 bases). There are 14 residues in the CDR3. The V and J ends lost 4 bases and 4 bases respectively, with 15 bases between them. Germline V lookup: CDR1 SGHRS, CDR2 YFSETQ. The CDR3: CASSLTGIRYEQYF. Written as DNA, the CDR3 is TGCGCCAGCAGCCTCACAGGTATCCGGTACGAGCAGTACTTC.

CDR3 amino acids: CASSLPSHEQYF. Here the CDR3 DNA reads TGCGCCAGCAGCTTGCCTAGCCACGAGCAGTACTTC. The chain has TRBV5-1 and TRBJ2-7; TRBD2 might be the D (5 bases). This CDR3 is built from 12 residues. In germline, CDR1 is SGHRS, CDR2 YFSETQ. V lost 1 base, J lost 5 bases, and 7 bases lay in between.

About this clone itself: The sample holds other DNA sequences that translate to the same CDR3. The gene calls are TRBV5-1 and TRBJ1-5, with D possibly matching TRBD1 (5 bases). V was trimmed by 4 bases and J by 2 bases, leaving 10 bases between them. The CDR3 has 14 residues. Germline-derived CDR1 and CDR2 are SGHRS and YFSETQ. This chain's CDR3 is CASSPDSRNQPQHF. CDR3 nucleotides: TGCGCCAGCAGCCCTGACAGTCGCAATCAGCCCCAGCATTTT. Full variable domain (rest looked up from reference TRBV5-1 and TRBJ1-5): KAGVTQTPRYLIKTRGQQVTLSCSPISGHRSVSWYQQTPGQGLQFLFEYFSETQRNKGNFPGRFSGRQFSNSRSEMNVSTLELGDSALYLCASSPDSRNQPQHFGDGTRLSIL.

The chain is built from TRBV7-9 and TRBJ1-1; D is uncertain. The germline V and J ends were trimmed by 1 base and 2 bases, with 5 bases remaining between them. Germline V lookup: CDR1 SEHNR, CDR2 FQNEAQ (reference sequence). The CDR3 contains 13 residues. The CDR3 DNA reads as TGTGCCAGCAGCTTAGACCTAAACACTGAAGCTTTCTTT. Its translation is CASSLDLNTEAFF.

This clone appeared a few times. The chain is built from TRBV7-8 and TRBJ2-5; TRBD1 might be the D (5 bases). The CDR3 has 12 residues. The germline gives CDR1 SGHVS, CDR2 FQNEAQ. Trimming took off 11 bases at V and 5 bases at J, with 15 bases between the two ends. The CDR3 sequence is CAAKGSGETQYF. In DNA form, the CDR3 reads TGTGCCGCCAAGGGCTCAGGGGAGACCCAGTACTTC.

The gene calls are TRBV27 and TRBJ2-7, with a possible D match to TRBD1 (6 bases). Germline loops: CDR1 MNHEY, CDR2 SMNVEV (reference sequence). The length of the CDR3 is 15 residues. Trimming removed 6 bases at V and 2 bases at J, with 17 bases between. In nucleotides, the CDR3 is TGTGCCAGCAGCAGACCCGGGACATTAGCCTACGAGCAGTACTTC. This gives the protein CASSRPGTLAYEQYF.

This sequence joins TRBV5-5 and TRBJ2-1; 10 bases are a match to TRBD2. The CDR3 spans 14 residues. Trimming removed 5 bases from V and 4 bases from J; junction bases left unmatched: 3. The germline CDR1 and CDR2 sequences are SGHKS and YYEKEE (reference sequence). The CDR3 region is CASRWTSGYNEQFF. CDR3 nucleotide sequence: TGTGCCAGCAGGTGGACTAGCGGATACAATGAGCAGTTCTTC. Full variable domain (outside the CDR3, taken from reference TRBV5-5 and TRBJ2-1): DAGVTQSPTHLIKTRGQQVTLRCSPISGHKSVSWYQQVLGQGPQFIFQYYEKEERGRGNFPDRFSARQFPNYSSELNVNALLLGDSALYLCASRWTSGYNEQFFGPGTRLTVL.

The V and J genes are TRBV7-9 and TRBJ1-5; no reliable D call. This CDR3 contains 12 residues. The V end lost 4 bases, the J end lost 15 bases, and 16 bases lay between the germline ends. The V gene's germline CDR1 is SEHNR and CDR2 FQNEAQ (reference sequence). CDR3 in amino acids: CASSSTGKPMHF. The CDR3 bases are TGTGCCAGCAGCTCGACCGGGAAGCCCATGCATTTT.

The V call is TRBV28, the J call TRBJ2-7; tentative D call: TRBD2 (5 bases). The CDR3 sequence is 16 residues long. Germline V gene sequence: CDR1 MDHEN, CDR2 SYDVKM. Between the trimmed V and J ends, which lost 4 bases and 0 bases, there was a span of 16 bases. The CDR3 nucleotides read TGTGCCAGCAGTTCTGGTGCAGGACTCATCTCCTACGAGCAGTACTTC. This encodes CASSSGAGLISYEQYF.

The V and J genes are TRBV25-1 and TRBJ1-3; D gene uncertain. Germline CDR1 is MGHDK and CDR2 is SYGVNS. Trimming removed 5 bases at V and 2 bases at J, with 10 bases between. CDR3 length: 14 amino acids. CDR3 protein: CASSSHSPGNTIYF. The CDR3 DNA sequence: TGTGCCAGCAGTTCCCACAGCCCTGGAAACACCATATATTTT.

V is TRBV5-8 and J is TRBJ2-7; TRBD1 might be the D (5 bases). The V gene lost 3 bases and the J gene lost 7 bases, with 17 bases spanning the gap. Germline-derived CDR1 and CDR2 are SGHTS and YDEGEE. The CDR3 is 14 amino acids. The CDR3 sequence: CASSSPPGLEEQYF. In DNA, the CDR3 is TGTGCCAGCAGCTCCCCGCCAGGGTTGGAGGAGCAGTACTTC.

The V call is TRBV5-8, the J call TRBJ2-5, with 7 bases lining up with TRBD1. Germline CDR1 SGHTS, CDR2 YDEGEE. The ends lost 0 bases at V and 4 bases at J; junction bases unmatched: 9. There are 16 residues in the CDR3. CDR3 sequence reads: CASSLVEGAGVETQYF. In DNA form, the CDR3 reads TGTGCCAGCAGCTTGGTTGAGGGGGCTGGTGTAGAGACCCAGTACTTC.

CDR3 region: CASSYSRQTNTEAFF. In nucleotides, the CDR3 is TGTGCCAGCAGTTACTCGAGACAGACGAACACTGAAGCTTTCTTT. The chain uses TRBV6-5 and TRBJ1-1, with D maybe TRBD1 (5 bases). Germline CDR1 and CDR2: MNHEY and SVGAGI. This CDR3 has 15 amino acids. With 0 bases removed from V and 1 base from J, the gap between germline ends came to 9 bases.

This clone was detected once. Distinct nucleotide sequences in the sample also encode this CDR3. The V gene is TRBV18, the J gene TRBJ2-7, with D maybe TRBD2 (5 bases). This CDR3 comprises 13 residues. V lost 3 bases, J lost 1 base, and 7 bases lay in between. Germline-derived CDR1 and CDR2 are KGHSH and LQKENI. DNA of the CDR3: TGTGCCAGCTCACCCGCGGGTTCCTACGAGCAGTACTTC. Protein: CASSPAGSYEQYF. The full variable domain, its missing parts supplied by reference TRBV18 and TRBJ2-7, is NAGVMQNPRHLVRRRGQEARLRCSPMKGHSHVYWYRQLPEEGLKFMVYLQKENIIDESGMPKERFSAEFPKEGPSILRIQQVVRGDSAAYFCASSPAGSYEQYFGPGTRLTVT.